These 2 T cell receptor beta chains came from one sample sequenced in a study of glioma-infiltrating T cells after dendritic cell vaccination. Using immunoSEQ multiplex PCR, the repertoire was profiled, and TCRdb retains in-frame clones only, with some absent. This table has about 96,000 clones, 70% to 80% appearing once. The source material was blood, sampled before dendritic cell vaccination. The receptor set was obtained from a human donor with glioblastoma.

The chain has TRBV5-1 and TRBJ2-1; TRBD2 matches 7 bases. The CDR3 length is 15 residues. Trimming at V came to 7 bases and at J to 1 base, leaving 8 bases not matched to a gene. Per germline, CDR1 SGHRS and CDR2 YFSETQ. CDR3 sequence (DNA): TGCGCCAGCTCGGATCGGGGGGTGTCCTACAATGAGCAGTTCTTC. Its protein is CASSDRGVSYNEQFF.

This rearrangement joins TRBV11-2 to TRBJ2-5, with 7 positions matching TRBD1. The CDR3 has 14 amino acids. Germline-derived CDR1 and CDR2 are SGHAT and FQNNGV. V lost 4 bases, J lost 2 bases, and 4 bases stayed unmatched. The chain's CDR3 is CASSWTGLQETQYF. As DNA, the CDR3 is TGTGCCAGCAGCTGGACAGGACTGCAAGAGACCCAGTACTTC. The full variable domain, in which reference TRBV11-2 and TRBJ2-5 provide the parts outside the CDR3, is EAGVAQSPRYKIIEKRQSVAFWCNPISGHATLYWYQQILGQGPKLLIQFQNNGVVDDSQLPKDRFSAERLKGVDSTLKIQPAKLEDSAVYLCASSWTGLQETQYFGPGTRLLVL.